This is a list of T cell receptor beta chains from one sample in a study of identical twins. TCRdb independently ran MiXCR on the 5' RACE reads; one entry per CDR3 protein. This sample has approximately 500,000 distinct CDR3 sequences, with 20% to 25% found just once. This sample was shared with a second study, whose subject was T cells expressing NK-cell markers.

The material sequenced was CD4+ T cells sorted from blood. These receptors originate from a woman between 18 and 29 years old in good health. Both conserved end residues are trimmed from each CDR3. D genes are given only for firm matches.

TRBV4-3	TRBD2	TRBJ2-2	ASSQDAGTSGRIVTGELF
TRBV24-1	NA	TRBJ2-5	ATSRTSEETQY
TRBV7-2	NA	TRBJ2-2	ASSFGAGGFTGELF
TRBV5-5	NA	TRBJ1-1	ASSWIGTTEAF
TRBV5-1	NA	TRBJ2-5	ASSLMNGQETQY
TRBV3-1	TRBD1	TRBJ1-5	ASSPSPGQGLMYSNQPQH
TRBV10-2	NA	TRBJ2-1	ASRSDFYNEQF
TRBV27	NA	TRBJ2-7	ASSLKLGARYEQY
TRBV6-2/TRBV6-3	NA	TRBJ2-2	ASSTSGELF
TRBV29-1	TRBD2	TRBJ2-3	SVEPSGHTDTQY
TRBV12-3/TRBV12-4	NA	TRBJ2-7	ASSARDTSGEQY
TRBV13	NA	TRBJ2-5	ASSLQPGWETQY
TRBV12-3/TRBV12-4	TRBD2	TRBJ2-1	ASSSGGGRNNEQF
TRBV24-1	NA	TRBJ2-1	ATSGRVSNEQF
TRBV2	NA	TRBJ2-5	ASSETPGGRGTQY
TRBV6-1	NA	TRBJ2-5	ASSPAEQETQY
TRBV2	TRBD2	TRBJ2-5	ASSSGTKETQY
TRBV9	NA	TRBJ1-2	ASSVDHLYGYT
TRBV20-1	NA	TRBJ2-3	SASGYRASLY
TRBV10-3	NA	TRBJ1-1	AIQGGGRGTEAF
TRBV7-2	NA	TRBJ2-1	ASSLQSSDNEQF
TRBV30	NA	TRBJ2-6	AWTGTGANVLT
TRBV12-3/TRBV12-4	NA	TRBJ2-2	ASKRSWEGAGELF
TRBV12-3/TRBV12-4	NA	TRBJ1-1	ASSFNTEAF
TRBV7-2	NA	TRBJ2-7	ASSLDLREQY
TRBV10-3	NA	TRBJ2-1	AISESSGGQF
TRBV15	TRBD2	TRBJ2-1	ATSRRLAGANEQF
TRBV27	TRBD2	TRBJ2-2	ASSRLRTSGNTGELF
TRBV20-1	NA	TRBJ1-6	SAREYYNSPLH
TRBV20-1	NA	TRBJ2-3	SARAATIADTQY
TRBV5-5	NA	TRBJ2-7	ASSLWGETTYEQY